This section outlines one T cell receptor (beta chain) sequence together with its context. Its target antigen remains unknown. Nothing much larger sits one base from this clone, and base qualities are not available. These data are taken from a study of blood T cell repertoires in COVID-19 (dated by TCRdb to the early 2020s). The study in broad terms: Collaborator samples came from the United States, Italy and Spain and covered acute and convalescent phases of COVID-19. Samples came from the ongoing ImmuneRACE study (first 160 participants) plus 1,254 subjects from 6 global collaborators. A freely available public database, intended as a resource for researchers studying the immune response to SARS-CoV-2, is where the repertoires were released. Nearly every sample came with metadata listing a de-identified subject ID, COVID-19 status, age in years and sex. HLA class I and class II types, where available, came from metadata supplied by the sample provider rather than from assay-based typing. Subjects who had been exposed to COVID-19, were actively infected with it, or had recovered from it provided the deeply sampled blood TCRbeta repertoires that made up the dataset. The prospective study material was composed of cDNA or gDNA derived from T cells, B-cell-depleted T cells, or PBMCs.

Enrolling through a virtual design, the prospective study's participants ranged in age from about 18 to 89 years and lived across some 23 United States geographic areas. To assign participants to cohorts, the prospective study relied on clinical history that participants themselves reported in a screening survey and a study questionnaire. Recovered participants in ImmuneRACE Cohort 3 were defined by two consecutive negative NP/OP PCR tests, clearance by a healthcare professional, or resolution of symptoms. In the prospective study, whole blood, serum and a nasopharyngeal or oropharyngeal swab were collected from each participant by mobile phlebotomists. Participants in the prospective study had the option to provide additional blood draws and questionnaires over an approximately 2-month period. Before DNA extraction, blood samples from the prospective study were shipped at room temperature or frozen.

The CDR1 and CDR2 encoded by the germline V gene are SGHTA and FQGNSA. Trimming at the junction amounts to 0 bases on V and 4 bases on J, and the germline ends lie 9 bases apart. Measured from the cysteine to the phenylalanine, the CDR3 is 14 residues long. The kept DNA is CDR3 alone, 42 bases in frame from the first base. Points the paper makes about the study in general: The amount of clinical and demographic metadata varied by source and participant and was provided uncurated.

TCRbeta CDR3 regions were amplified from genomic DNA by means of the immunoSEQ Assay, a bias-controlled multiplex PCR. As for the authors' bioinformatics: Within the assay, amplification of reference gene primers was used to estimate how many nucleated cells each sample contained. To quantify the absolute abundance of each unique TCRbeta CDR3 rearrangement, sequence reads were collapsed and filtered. Productive Simpson clonality was computed per sample as the square root of Simpson's diversity index over productive rearrangements. TCRdb limited this immuneACCESS table to in-frame rearrangements with V and J called. A share of clones is missing; checked studies link under half to unresolved V genes, and the rest is unexplained. V and J calls and clone size are given by that table; D and trimming were obtained from the DNA. The sample contains 280,000 or so clones, approximately 85% of them found a single time. The top ten clones comprise under 2.5% of the sample.

The source of this sequence is a man aged 25 to 45 who had recovered from COVID-19. The sample taken for sequencing was PBMCs or T cells enriched from blood (not recorded which). This chain joins TRBV7-2 to TRBJ1-2, with no D gene named confidently. The DNA sequence is TGTGCCAGCAGCTTAGCGACGGGAACCTATGGCTACACCTTC. Translated, it gives CASSLATGTYGYTF.